The rows below give T cell receptor beta chains drawn from one sample of a study of cytomegalovirus exposure and HLA in healthy donors. Measured with immunoSEQ multiplex PCR; TCRdb has only the in-frame clones, and not every one. The sample consists of about 160,000 clones, around 76% of them appearing once. The sequencing sample was made of PBMCs. The receptors stem from a man in his forties in good health and CMV-seropositive. Each CDR3 is given without its conserved first and last residue.

j_call v_call cdr3_aa
TRBJ1-4 TRBV2 ASLNGEKLF
TRBJ1-5 TRBV9 ASSEGREAQPQH
TRBJ2-7 TRBV11-2 ASSLALIGRGLPYEQY
TRBJ1-3 TRBV7-9 ASSFRVRDTIY
TRBJ1-5 TRBV21-1 ASSSPDRGHQPQH
TRBJ2-3 TRBV9 ASSILAGVTDTQY
TRBJ2-5 TRBV7-2 ASSPYRGRSGQETQY
TRBJ2-5 TRBV9 ASSDQFKTSGGRETQY
TRBJ2-5 TRBV5-4 ASSLGTSGGAGETQY
TRBJ1-4 TRBV9 ASSVGTGREKLF
TRBJ1-2 TRBV4-1 ASSHSGTGEEDGYT
TRBJ2-3 TRBV5-1 ASSLGVGRGSTDTQY
TRBJ2-7 TRBV5-1 ASRLSTSPLEQY
TRBJ2-1 TRBV7-2 ASILGTYYNEQF
TRBJ1-2 TRBV2 ASSGTTVNYGYT
TRBJ2-6 TRBV2 ASSALGLAGGSSGANVLT
TRBJ2-5 TRBV5-1 ASSSGVGETQY
TRBJ2-7 TRBV7-2 ASSLGLAGGLYEQY
TRBJ1-6 TRBV5-5 ASSLVVGERSPLH
TRBJ2-1 TRBV6-5 ASSSVGNEQF
TRBJ1-1 TRBV30 AWDEKGQAGRAF
TRBJ2-5 TRBV5-1 ASSLAGNHQETQY
TRBJ2-2 TRBV7-9 ASSLEAGGGADTGELF
TRBJ1-3 TRBV5-1 ASSLGGGPSGNTIY
TRBJ1-5 TRBV4-2 ASSQEGLSNQPQH
TRBJ2-2 TRBV5-4 ASSLQGAGTGELF
TRBJ2-7 TRBV4-2 ASSQPGTLYEQY
TRBJ2-5 TRBV15 ATSPRTGTETQY
TRBJ2-2 TRBV15 ATSHTGNTGELF
TRBJ2-2 TRBV25-1 ASGGQGGGGELF
TRBJ2-5 TRBV19 ASTGGGHMETQY
TRBJ2-3 TRBV27 ASSPPGPGDTQY
TRBJ2-2 TRBV19 ASSFLGLVGPNTGELF
TRBJ2-3 TRBV30 AWSSSTDTQY
TRBJ1-4 TRBV4-3 ASSQGQPLGEKLF
TRBJ1-6 TRBV15 ATSRDPRFPSPLH
TRBJ1-5 TRBV6-1 ASSESNSRQPQH
TRBJ2-1 TRBV4-1 ASSSRNKGHANNEQF
TRBJ1-5 TRBV4-2 ASSQDGGNSNQPQH
TRBJ2-7 TRBV5-1 ASSEMDSSYEQY
TRBJ1-4 TRBV2 ASLKGGRVEKLF
TRBJ2-2 TRBV19 ASSARLAGGTLNTGELF